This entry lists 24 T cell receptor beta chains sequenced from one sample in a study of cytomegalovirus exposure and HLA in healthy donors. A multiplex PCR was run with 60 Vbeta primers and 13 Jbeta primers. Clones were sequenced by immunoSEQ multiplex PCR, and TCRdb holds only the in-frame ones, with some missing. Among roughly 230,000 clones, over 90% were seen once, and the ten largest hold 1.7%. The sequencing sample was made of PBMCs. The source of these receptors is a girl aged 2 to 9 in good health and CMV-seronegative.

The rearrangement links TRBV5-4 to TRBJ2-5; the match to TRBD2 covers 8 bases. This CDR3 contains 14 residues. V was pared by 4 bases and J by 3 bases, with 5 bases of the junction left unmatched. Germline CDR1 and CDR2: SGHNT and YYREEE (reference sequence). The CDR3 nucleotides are TGTGCCAGCAGCCCCCGTAGCGGGGAAGAGACCCAGTACTTC. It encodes CASSPRSGEETQYF.

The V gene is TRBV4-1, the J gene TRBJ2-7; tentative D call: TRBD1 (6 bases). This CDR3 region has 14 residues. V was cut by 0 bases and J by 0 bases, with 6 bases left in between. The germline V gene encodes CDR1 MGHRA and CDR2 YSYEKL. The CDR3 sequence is CASSQEDSSYEQYF. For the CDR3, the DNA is TGCGCCAGCAGCCAAGAGGACAGCTCCTACGAGCAGTACTTC.

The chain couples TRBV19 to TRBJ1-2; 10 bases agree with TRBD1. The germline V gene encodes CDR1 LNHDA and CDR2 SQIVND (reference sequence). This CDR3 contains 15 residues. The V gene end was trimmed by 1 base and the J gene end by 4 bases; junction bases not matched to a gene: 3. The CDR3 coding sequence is TGTGCCAGTAGTATAGCGGGACAGGGGCCCTATGGCTACACCTTC. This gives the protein CASSIAGQGPYGYTF.

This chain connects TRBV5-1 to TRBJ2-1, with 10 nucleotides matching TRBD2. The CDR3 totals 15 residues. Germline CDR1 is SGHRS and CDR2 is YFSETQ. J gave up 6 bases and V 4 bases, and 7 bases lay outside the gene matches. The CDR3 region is CASSQAGGLSNEQFF. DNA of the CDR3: TGCGCCAGCAGCCAAGCGGGAGGGCTATCCAATGAGCAGTTCTTC.

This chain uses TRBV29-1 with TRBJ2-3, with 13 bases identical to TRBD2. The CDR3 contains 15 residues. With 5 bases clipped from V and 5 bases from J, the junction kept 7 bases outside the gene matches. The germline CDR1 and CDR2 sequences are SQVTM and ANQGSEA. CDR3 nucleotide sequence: TGCAGCGTTAATGGACTAGCGGGAGTGGTAGATACGCAGTATTTT. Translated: CSVNGLAGVVDTQYF.

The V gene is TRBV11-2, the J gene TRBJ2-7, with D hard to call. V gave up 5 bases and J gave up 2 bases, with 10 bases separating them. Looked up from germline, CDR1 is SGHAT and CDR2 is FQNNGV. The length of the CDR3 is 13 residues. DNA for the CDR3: TGTGCCAGCAGCCCCGACATAGCCTACGAGCAGTACTTC. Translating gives CASSPDIAYEQYF.

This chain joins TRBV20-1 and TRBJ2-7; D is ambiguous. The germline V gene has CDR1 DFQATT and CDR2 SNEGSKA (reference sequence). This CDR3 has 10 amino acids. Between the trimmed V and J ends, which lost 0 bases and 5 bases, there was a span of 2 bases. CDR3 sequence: CSARDNEQYF. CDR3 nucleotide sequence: TGCAGTGCTAGAGATAACGAGCAGTACTTC.

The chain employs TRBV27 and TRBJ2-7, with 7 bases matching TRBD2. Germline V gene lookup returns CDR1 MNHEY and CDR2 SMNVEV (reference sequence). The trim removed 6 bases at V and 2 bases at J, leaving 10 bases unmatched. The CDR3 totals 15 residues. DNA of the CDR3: TGTGCCAGCAGCACCCGGTTGGGGGGGGCCTACGAGCAGTACTTC. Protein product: CASSTRLGGAYEQYF.

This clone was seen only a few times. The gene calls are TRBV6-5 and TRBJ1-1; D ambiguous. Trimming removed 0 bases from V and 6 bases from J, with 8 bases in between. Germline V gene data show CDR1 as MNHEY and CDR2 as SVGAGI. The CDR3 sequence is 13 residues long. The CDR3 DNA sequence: TGTGCCAGCAGTTACTCGGGAGTCCCTGAAGCTTTCTTT. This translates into CASSYSGVPEAFF.

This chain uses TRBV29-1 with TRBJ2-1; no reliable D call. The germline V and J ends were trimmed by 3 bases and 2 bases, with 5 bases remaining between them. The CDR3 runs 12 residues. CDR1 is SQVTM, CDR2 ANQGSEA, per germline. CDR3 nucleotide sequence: TGCAGCGTTGAGCTAGCCTACAATGAGCAGTTCTTC. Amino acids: CSVELAYNEQFF.

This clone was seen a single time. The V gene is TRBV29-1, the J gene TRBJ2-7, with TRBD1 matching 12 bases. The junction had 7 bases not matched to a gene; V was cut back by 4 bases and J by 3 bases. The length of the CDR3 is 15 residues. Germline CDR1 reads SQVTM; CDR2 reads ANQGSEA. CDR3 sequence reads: CSVVPGQGANYEQYF. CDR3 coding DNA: TGCAGCGTTGTCCCGGGACAGGGGGCGAACTACGAGCAGTACTTC.

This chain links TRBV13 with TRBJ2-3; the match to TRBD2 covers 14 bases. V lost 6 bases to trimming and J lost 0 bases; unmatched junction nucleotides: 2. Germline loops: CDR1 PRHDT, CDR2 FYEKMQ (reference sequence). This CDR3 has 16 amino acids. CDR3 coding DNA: TGTGCCAGCAGGGGACTAGCGGGGGAGAGCACAGATACGCAGTATTTT. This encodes CASRGLAGESTDTQYF.

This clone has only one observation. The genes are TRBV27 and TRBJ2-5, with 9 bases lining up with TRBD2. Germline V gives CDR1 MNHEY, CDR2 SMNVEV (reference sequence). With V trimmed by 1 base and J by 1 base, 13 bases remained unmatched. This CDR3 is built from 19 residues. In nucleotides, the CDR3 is TGTGCCAGCAGTTTATTTGTATTGGGGCGGGGGGGCCCCCAAGAGACCCAGTACTTC. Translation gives CASSLFVLGRGGPQETQYF.

The chain's CDR3 is CASSHPAGTYEQYF. The CDR3 region has the DNA TGTGCCAGCAGCCACCCCGCGGGGACCTACGAGCAGTACTTC. The chain uses TRBV14 and TRBJ2-7, with D possibly matching TRBD2 (6 bases). Germline V gives CDR1 SGHDN, CDR2 FVKESK. Trimming removed 3 bases at V and 2 bases at J, with 11 bases between. The CDR3 has 14 residues. Full variable domain (rest looked up from reference TRBV14 and TRBJ2-7): EAGVTQFPSHSVIEKGQTVTLRCDPISGHDNLYWYRRVMGKEIKFLLHFVKESKQDESGMPNNRFLAERTGGTYSTLKVQPAELEDSGVYFCASSHPAGTYEQYFGPGTRLTVT.

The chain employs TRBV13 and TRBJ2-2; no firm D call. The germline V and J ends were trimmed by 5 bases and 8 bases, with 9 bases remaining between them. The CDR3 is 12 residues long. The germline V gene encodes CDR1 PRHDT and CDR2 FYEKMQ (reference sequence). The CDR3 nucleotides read TGTGCCAGCAGCGTGACCGGGGGGGAGCTGTTTTTT. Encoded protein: CASSVTGGELFF.

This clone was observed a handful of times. The DNA of the CDR3 is TGTGCCAGCAGCCCTTCTAGCGGGAGCTACGAGCAGTACTTC. Its translation: CASSPSSGSYEQYF. The chain links TRBV27 to TRBJ2-7, with 10 bases lining up with TRBD2. The V gene end was trimmed by 6 bases and the J gene end by 3 bases; junction bases not matched to a gene: 5. The CDR3 totals 14 residues. The germline V gene has CDR1 MNHEY and CDR2 SMNVEV (reference sequence).

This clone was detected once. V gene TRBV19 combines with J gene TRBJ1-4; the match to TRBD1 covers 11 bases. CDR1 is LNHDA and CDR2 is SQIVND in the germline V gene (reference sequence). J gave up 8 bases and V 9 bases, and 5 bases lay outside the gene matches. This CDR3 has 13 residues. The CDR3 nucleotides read TGTGCCAGCGCCGGGACAGGGGGAGAAAAACTGTTTTTT. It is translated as CASAGTGGEKLFF. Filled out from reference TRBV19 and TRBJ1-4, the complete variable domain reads DGGITQSPKYLFRKEGQNVTLSCEQNLNHDAMYWYRQDPGQGLRLIYYSQIVNDFQKGDIAEGYSVSREKKESFPLTVTSAQKNPTAFYLCASAGTGGEKLFFGSGTQLSVL.

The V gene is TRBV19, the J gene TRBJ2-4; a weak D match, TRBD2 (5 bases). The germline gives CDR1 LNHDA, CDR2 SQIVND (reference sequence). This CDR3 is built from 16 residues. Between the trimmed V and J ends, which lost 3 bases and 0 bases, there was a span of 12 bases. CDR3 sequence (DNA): TGTGCCAGTAGTATGGGCGGGTCTTTAGCCAAAAACATTCAGTACTTC. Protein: CASSMGGSLAKNIQYF.

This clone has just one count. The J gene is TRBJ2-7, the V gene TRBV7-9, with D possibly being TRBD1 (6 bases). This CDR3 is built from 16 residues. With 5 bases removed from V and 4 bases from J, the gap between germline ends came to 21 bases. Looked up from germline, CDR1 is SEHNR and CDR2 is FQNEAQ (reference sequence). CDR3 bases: TGTGCCAGCAGCCCCTGGACAGTCGGGGCTGGTTACGAGCAGTACTTC. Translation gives CASSPWTVGAGYEQYF.

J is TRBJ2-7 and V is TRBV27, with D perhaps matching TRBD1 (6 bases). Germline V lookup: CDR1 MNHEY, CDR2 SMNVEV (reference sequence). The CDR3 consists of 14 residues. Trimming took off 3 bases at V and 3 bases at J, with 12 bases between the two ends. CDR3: CASSLGDTYYEQYF. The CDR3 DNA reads TGTGCCAGCAGTTTGGGGGACACCTACTACGAGCAGTACTTC.

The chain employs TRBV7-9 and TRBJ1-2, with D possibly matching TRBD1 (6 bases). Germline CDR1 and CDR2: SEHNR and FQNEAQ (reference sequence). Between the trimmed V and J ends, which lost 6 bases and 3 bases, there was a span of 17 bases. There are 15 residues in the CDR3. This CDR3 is CASSSSLGGHYGYTF. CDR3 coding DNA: TGTGCCAGCAGTTCGTCATTGGGGGGGCACTATGGCTACACCTTC.

CDR3: CASIGTGGTETYNEQFF. The CDR3 DNA reads as TGCGCCAGCATCGGGACAGGGGGAACTGAAACCTACAATGAGCAGTTCTTC. This rearrangement joins TRBV10-1 to TRBJ2-1; TRBD1 matches at 11 bases. Germline loops: CDR1 WNHNN, CDR2 SYGVQD (reference sequence). The CDR3 contains 17 residues. The trim removed 7 bases at V and 2 bases at J, leaving 10 bases unmatched.

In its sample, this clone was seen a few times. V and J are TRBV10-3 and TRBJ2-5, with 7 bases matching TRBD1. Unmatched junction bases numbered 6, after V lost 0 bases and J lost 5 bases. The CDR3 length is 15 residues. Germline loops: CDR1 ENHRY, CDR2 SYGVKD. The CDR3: CAISESTGFRETQYF. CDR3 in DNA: TGTGCCATCAGTGAGTCGACAGGGTTTCGGGAGACCCAGTACTTC.

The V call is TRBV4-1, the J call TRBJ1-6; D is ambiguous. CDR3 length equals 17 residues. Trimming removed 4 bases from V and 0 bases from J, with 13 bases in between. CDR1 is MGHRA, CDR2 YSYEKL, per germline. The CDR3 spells CASSRPGGSSYNSPLHF. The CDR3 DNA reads TGCGCCAGCAGCCGCCCCGGCGGGAGCTCCTATAATTCACCCCTCCACTTT.